This TCR beta chain was obtained from a study of beta chain features in type 1 diabetes. Overall study findings and caveats: Among patients with Type 1 diabetes, TCRB CDR3s were moderately but significantly shorter in every one of the four CD4+ subsets. VDJ junctions from patients with type 1 diabetes contained fewer insertions and more deletions.

The table lists this clone with a few counts. Antigen: not known. The investigators reverse transcribed all of the isolated RNA, so they sequenced expressed TCRB transcripts. An average of about 3.57 million reads was obtained for naive, central memory and regulatory T cell samples. Libraries were prepared by immunoSEQ multiplex PCR; TCRdb keeps only in-frame clonotypes and omits some of them. The data contain over 600,000 clones, about an eighth of them singletons. Every donor provided one heparinised blood draw, which averaged around 110 mL. CD45RO/CCR7/CD25/CD127/CD95/CD27 separated CD4+ naive, central memory, regulatory and stem cell-like memory cells by sorting. The specimen was naive CD4+ T cells from blood. The clonotype comes from a man aged 25 to 45 with type 1 diabetes.

CDR3 in amino acids: CASSFPTGSNQPQHF. The CDR3 region has the DNA TGTGCCAGCAGTTTCCCGACAGGGAGCAATCAGCCCCAGCATTTT. The chain links TRBV28 to TRBJ1-5; 7 bases agree with TRBD1. The CDR3 has 15 residues. Germline V gives CDR1 MDHEN, CDR2 SYDVKM. Germline trimming cut 3 bases from V and 1 base from J; bases unmatched to any gene: 3.